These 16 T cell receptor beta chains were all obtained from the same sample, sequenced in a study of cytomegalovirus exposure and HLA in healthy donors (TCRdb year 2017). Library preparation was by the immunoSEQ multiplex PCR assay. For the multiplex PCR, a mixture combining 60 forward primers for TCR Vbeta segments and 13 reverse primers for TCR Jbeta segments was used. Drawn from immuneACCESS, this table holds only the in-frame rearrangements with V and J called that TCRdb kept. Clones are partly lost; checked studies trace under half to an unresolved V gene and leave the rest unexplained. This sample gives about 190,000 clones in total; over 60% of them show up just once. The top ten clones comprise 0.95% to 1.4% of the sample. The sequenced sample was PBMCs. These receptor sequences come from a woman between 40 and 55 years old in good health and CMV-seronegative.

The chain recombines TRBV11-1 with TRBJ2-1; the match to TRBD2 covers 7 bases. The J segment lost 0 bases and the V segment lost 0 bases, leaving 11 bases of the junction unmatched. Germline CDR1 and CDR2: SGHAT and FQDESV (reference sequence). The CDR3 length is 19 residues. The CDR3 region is CASSLANDFGGSSYNEQFF. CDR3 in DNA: TGTGCCAGCAGCTTAGCGAATGATTTCGGGGGGAGCTCCTACAATGAGCAGTTCTTC.

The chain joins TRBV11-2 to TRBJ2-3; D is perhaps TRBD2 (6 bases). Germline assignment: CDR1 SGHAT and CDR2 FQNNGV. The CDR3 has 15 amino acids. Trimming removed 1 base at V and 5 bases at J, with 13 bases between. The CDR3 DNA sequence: TGTGCCAGCAGCTTAGGGTCCGGGAGTGTAGATACGCAGTATTTT. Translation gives CASSLGSGSVDTQYF.

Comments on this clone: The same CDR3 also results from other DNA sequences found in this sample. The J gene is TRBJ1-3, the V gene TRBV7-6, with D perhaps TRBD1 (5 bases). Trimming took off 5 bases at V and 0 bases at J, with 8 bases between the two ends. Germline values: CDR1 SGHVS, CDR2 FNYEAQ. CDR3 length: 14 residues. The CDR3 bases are TGTGCCAGCAGCCGGGGGAGCTCTGGAAACACCATATATTTT. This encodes CASSRGSSGNTIYF.

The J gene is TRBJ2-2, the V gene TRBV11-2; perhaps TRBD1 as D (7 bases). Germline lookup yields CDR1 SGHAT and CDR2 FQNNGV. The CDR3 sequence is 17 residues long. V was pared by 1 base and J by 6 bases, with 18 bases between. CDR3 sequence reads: CASSLGQGGGKAGELFF. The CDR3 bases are TGTGCCAGCAGCTTAGGACAGGGAGGAGGTAAAGCCGGGGAGCTGTTTTTT.

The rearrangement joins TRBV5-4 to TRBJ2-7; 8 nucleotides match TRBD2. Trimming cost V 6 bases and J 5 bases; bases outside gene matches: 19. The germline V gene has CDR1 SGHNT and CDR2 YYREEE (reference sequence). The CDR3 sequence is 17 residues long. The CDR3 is CASTRGGRREGLNEQYV. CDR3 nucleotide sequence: TGTGCCAGCACTCGGGGGGGAAGACGGGAGGGCCTCAACGAGCAGTACGTC.

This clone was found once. The CDR3: CASSPNGGMAGYTF. The CDR3 region has the DNA TGTGCCAGTAGTCCCAACGGGGGTATGGCTGGCTACACCTTC. The rearrangement joins TRBV19 to TRBJ1-2, with TRBD1 as a possible D gene (5 bases). This CDR3 has 14 residues. Germline V gene lookup returns CDR1 LNHDA and CDR2 SQIVND (reference sequence). Trimming removed 5 bases at V and 7 bases at J, with 17 bases between.

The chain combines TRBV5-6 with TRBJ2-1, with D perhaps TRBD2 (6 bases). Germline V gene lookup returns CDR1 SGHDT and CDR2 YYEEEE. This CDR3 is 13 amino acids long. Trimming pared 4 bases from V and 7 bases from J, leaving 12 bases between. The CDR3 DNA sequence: TGTGCCAGCAGCCCAGCGGGTTGGAATGAGCAGTTCTTC. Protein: CASSPAGWNEQFF.

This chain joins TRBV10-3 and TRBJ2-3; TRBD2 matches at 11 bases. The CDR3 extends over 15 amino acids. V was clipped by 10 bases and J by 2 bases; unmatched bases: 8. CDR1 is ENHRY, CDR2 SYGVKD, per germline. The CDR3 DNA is TGTGCCACGGGGCTAGCGGGAGGTAACACAGATACGCAGTATTTT. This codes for CATGLAGGNTDTQYF.

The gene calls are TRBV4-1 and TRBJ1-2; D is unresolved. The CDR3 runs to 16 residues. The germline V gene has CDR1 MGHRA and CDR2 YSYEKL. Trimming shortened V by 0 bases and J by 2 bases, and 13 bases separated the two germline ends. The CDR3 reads CASSQESRVYNYGYTF. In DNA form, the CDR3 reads TGCGCCAGCAGCCAAGAGTCGAGGGTATACAACTATGGCTACACCTTC.

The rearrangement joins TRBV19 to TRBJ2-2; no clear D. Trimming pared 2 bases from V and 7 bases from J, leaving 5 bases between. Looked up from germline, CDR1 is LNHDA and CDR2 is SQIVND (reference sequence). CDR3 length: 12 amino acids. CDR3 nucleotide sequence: TGTGCCAGTAGTATATCGGTCGGGGAGCTGTTTTTT. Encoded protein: CASSISVGELFF.

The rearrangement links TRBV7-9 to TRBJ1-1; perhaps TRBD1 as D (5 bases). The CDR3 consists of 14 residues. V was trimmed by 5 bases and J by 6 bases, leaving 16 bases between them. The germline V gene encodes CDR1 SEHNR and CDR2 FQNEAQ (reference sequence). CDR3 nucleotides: TGTGCCAGCAGCCCCGGGGGGGGAAGGCCTGAAGCTTTCTTT. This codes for CASSPGGGRPEAFF. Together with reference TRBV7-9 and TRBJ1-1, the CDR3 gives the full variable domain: DTGVSQNPRHKITKRGQNVTFRCDPISEHNRLYWYRQTLGQGPEFLTYFQNEAQLEKSRLLSDRFSAERPKGSFSTLEIQRTEQGDSAMYLCASSPGGGRPEAFFGQGTRLTVV.

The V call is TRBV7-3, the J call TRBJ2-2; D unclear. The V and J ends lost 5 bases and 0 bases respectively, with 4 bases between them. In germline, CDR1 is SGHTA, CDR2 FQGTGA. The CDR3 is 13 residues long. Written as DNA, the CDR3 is TGTGCCAGCAGCCCAGCGAACACCGGGGAGCTGTTTTTT. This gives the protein CASSPANTGELFF.

CDR3 sequence (DNA): TGCGCCAGCAGCTTGGCTTCGCTAGCGGGGGGAGGCACAGATACGCAGTATTTT. Amino acid sequence: CASSLASLAGGGTDTQYF. This chain uses TRBV5-1 with TRBJ2-3, with 11 bases fitting TRBD2. The CDR3 spans 18 residues. Losses at the gene ends were 0 bases for V and 1 base for J; bases not matched to a gene: 7. Germline V gene data show CDR1 as SGHRS and CDR2 as YFSETQ.

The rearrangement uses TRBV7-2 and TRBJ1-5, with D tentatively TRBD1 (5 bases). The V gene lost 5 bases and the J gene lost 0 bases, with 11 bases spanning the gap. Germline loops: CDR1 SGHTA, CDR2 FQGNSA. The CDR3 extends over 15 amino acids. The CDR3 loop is CASSGGGYSNQPQHF. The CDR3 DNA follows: TGTGCCAGCAGCGGGGGGGGGTATAGCAATCAGCCCCAGCATTTT. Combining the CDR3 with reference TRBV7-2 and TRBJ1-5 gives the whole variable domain GAGVSQSPSNKVTEKGKDVELRCDPISGHTALYWYRQSLGQGLEFLIYFQGNSAPDKSGLPSDRFSAERTGGSVSTLTIQRTQQEDSAVYLCASSGGGYSNQPQHFGDGTRLSIL.

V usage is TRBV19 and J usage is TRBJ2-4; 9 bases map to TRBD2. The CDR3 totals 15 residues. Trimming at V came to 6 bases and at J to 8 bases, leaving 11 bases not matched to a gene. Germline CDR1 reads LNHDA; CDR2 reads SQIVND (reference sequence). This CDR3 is CASRDLAGSKDIQYF. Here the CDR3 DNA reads TGTGCCAGTAGAGATCTAGCGGGGAGCAAGGACATTCAGTACTTC.

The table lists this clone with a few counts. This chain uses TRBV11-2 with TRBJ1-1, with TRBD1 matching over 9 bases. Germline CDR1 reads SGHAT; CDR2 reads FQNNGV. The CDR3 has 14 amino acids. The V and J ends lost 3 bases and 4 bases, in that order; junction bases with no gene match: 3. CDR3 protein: CASSFDRGITEAFF. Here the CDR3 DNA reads TGTGCCAGCAGCTTCGACAGGGGGATCACTGAAGCTTTCTTT.